This record covers a single T cell receptor (beta chain). What it binds is not known. TCRdb's table, derived via immunoSEQ multiplex PCR, lists solely in-frame clones and lacks some. The sample holds 15,000 to 20,000 clones, roughly 87% seen once. The sample belongs to a study of PD-1 blockade in classical Hodgkin lymphoma. Study-wide points: At baseline, newly diagnosed patients reportedly showed less TCR diversity than healthy donors. What drove the repertoire differences, possibly disease activity or prior therapy, has not been defined.

Time point reported: newly diagnosed, previously untreated cHL patient sample. Newly diagnosed classical Hodgkin lymphoma PBMCs, still untreated, provided the comparison samples. CDR1 and CDR2 from the germline V gene are SGDLS and YYNGEE. V shed 0 bases, J shed 7 bases, and the junction held 6 bases outside the gene matches. The CDR3 is 14 amino acids. The J gene is TRBJ2-7, the V gene TRBV9; 8 bases line up with TRBD1. This TCR derives from a human donor with classical Hodgkin lymphoma. The sample taken for sequencing was peripheral blood mononuclear cells (PBMCs). CDR3: CASSVGQGASEQYF. The CDR3 DNA sequence: TGTGCCAGCAGCGTAGGGCAGGGGGCGTCTGAGCAGTACTTC.